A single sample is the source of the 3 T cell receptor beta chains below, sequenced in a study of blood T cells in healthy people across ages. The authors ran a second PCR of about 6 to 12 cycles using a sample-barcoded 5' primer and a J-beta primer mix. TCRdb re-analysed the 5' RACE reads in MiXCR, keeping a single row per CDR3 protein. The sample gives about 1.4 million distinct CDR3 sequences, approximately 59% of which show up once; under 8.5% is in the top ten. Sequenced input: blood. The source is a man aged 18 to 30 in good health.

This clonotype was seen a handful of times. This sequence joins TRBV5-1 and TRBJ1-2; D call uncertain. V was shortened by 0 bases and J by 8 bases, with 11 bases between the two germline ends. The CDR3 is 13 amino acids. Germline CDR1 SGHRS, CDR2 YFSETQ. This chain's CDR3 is CASSLDDSGGYTF. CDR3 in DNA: TGCGCCAGCAGCTTGGATGACTCGGGGGGCTACACCTTC. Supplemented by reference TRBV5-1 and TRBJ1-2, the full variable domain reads KAGVTQTPRYLIKTRGQQVTLSCSPISGHRSVSWYQQTPGQGLQFLFEYFSETQRNKGNFPGRFSGRQFSNSRSEMNVSTLELGDSALYLCASSLDDSGGYTFGSGTRLTVV.

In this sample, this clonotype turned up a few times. DNA for the CDR3: TGCGCCAGCAATGCGGGAGGACCCCTTAGTTACGAGCAGTACTTC. The encoded protein is CASNAGGPLSYEQYF. The chain carries TRBV5-1 and TRBJ2-7; 8 bases are shared with TRBD2. After removal of 6 bases from V and 4 bases from J, the junction contained 12 bases not matched to a gene. This CDR3 spans 15 amino acids. Germline V gene data show CDR1 as SGHRS and CDR2 as YFSETQ.

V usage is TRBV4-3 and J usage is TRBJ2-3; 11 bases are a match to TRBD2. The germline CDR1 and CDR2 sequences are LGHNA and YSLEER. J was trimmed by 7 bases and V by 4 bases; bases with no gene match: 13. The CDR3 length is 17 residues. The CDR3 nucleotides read TGCGCCAGCAGCCTGAGTCGCTTTAGCGGGGGGGCCAATACGCAGTATTTT. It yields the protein CASSLSRFSGGANTQYF.